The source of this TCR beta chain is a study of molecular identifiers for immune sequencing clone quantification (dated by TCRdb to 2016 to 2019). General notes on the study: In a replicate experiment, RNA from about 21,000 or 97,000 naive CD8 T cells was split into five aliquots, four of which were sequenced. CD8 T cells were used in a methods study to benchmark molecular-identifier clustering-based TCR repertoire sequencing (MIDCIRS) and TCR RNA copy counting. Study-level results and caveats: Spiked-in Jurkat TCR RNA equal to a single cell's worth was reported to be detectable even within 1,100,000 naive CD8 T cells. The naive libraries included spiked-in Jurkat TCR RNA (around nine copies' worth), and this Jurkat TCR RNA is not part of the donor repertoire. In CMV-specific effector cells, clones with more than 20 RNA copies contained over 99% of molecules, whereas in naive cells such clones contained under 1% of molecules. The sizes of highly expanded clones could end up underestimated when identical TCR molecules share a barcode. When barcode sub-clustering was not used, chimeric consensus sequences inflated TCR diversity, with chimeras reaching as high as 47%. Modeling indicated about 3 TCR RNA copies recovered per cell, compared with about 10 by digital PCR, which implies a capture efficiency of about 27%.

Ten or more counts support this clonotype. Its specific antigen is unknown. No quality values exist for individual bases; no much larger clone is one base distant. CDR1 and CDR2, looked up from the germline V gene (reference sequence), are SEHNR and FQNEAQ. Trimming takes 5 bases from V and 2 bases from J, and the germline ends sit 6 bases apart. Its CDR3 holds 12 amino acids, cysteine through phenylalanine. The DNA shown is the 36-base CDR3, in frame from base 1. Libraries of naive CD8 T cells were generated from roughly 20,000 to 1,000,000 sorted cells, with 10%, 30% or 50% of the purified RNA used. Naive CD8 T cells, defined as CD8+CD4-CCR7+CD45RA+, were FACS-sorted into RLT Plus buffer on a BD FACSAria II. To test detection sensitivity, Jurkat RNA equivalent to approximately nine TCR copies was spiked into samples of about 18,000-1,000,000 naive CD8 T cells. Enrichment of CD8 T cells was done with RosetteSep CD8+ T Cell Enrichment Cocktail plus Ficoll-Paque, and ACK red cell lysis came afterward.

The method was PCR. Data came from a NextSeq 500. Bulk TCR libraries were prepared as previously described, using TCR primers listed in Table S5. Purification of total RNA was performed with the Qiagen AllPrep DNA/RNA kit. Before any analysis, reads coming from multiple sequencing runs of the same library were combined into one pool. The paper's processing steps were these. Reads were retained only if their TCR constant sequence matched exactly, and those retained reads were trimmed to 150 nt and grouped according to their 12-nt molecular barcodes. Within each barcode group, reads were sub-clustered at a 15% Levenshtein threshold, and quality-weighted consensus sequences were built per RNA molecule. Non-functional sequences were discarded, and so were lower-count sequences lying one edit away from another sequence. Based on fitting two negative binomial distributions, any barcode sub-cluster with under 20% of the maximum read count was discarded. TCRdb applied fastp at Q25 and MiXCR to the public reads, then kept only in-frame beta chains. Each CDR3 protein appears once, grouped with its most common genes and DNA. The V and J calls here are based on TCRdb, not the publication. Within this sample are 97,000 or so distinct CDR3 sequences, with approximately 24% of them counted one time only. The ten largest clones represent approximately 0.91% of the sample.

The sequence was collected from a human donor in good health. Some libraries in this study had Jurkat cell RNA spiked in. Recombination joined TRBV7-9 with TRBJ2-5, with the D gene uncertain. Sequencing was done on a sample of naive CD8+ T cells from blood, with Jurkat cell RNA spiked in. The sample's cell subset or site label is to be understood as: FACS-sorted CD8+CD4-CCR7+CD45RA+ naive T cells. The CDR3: CASSTTQETQYF. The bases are TGTGCCAGCAGCACAACACAAGAGACCCAGTACTTC.